This is a list of T cell receptor beta chains from one sample in a study of patients and donors after allogeneic stem cell transplantation. Using its own MiXCR run on the RT-PCR reads, TCRdb lists one record per CDR3 protein. Here the sample spans roughly 230,000 distinct CDR3 sequences, 14% being singletons. The sample comprised blood, either unsorted or a sorted T cell fraction (not recorded which). The receptors were gathered from a human donor who was either an allogeneic HSCT recipient or a stem cell or donor lymphocyte infusion donor (not recorded which). It is not recorded whose cells these are; they may come from a transplant donor. Each CDR3 is given with its conserved first and last residue. The listing skips clone size in some rows; elsewhere it reads once, few, many or a size class.

cdr3_length v_call clone_size cdr3_aa
14 TRBV10-3 . CATAGGGSQETQYF
14 TRBV7-2 . CASSFGQYNSPLHF
16 TRBV6-1 . CASSPDRGRSRYGYTF
15 TRBV6-1 . CASTTGGAQNYGYTF
16 TRBV10-3 . CAISAPGESHQETQYF
13 TRBV7-9 many CASSPWGIHEQYF
14 TRBV27 few CASSGGDPDNEQFF
15 TRBV7-2 few CASSSYGGTLDTQYF
13 TRBV20-1 many CSARGRGNTEAFF
18 TRBV5-6 . CASSLKIGQGASNQPQHF
16 TRBV7-9 . CASSLTGGGATYGYTF
18 TRBV20-1 . CSARPEPGQSVGYNEQFF
14 TRBV14 few CASRRTDRNRKLFF
15 TRBV7-9 few CASSKGGGMNTEAFF
16 TRBV7-8 few CASSLAPGGSADTQYF
16 TRBV5-1 many CASSSRTATSTDTQYF
15 TRBV20-1 . CSARPSAGANYGYTF
14 TRBV7-6 . CASSLGGHNQPQHF
12 TRBV20-1 . CSARDQVNGYTF
15 TRBV9 . CASSVSASGNNEQFF
16 TRBV15 many CATSRDFSGGADTQYF
17 TRBV10-3 . CATSGARGGISNYGYTF
15 TRBV6-1 . CASSEGGGNTDTQYF
16 TRBV12-3/TRBV12-4 many CASSSEKTGGGGKLFF
15 TRBV5-1 many CASSPGVRGDEKLFF
12 TRBV20-1 . CSASSGSGGYTF
14 TRBV20-1 few CSAPGTLVSTEAFF
15 TRBV15 few CATSRQPGAQETQYF
15 TRBV6-1 . CASSERQPDNSPLHF
15 TRBV5-6 many CASSLLTDPNEKLFF
14 TRBV7-9 many CASSLDVNTGELFF
20 TRBV15 few CATSRRRGAWDPYSNQPQHF
17 TRBV6-2/TRBV6-3 . CASSPSLQGLFNQPQHF
13 TRBV20-1 . CSAGTGTTNEQFF
13 TRBV30 . CAWSVQERGKAFF
16 TRBV10-3 many CAINGEQSSYNSPLHF
18 TRBV19 . CASSGSSGGHPSTDTQYF
15 TRBV7-8 . CASSILQGGGNTIYF
16 TRBV7-2 . CASSHKGGAGTDTQYF
16 TRBV29-1 many CSVGTSGGARTDTQYF
13 TRBV7-6 few CASSVFWGYEQYF